This T cell receptor (beta chain) was observed in a study of T cell responses to AZD1222 COVID-19 vaccine. General study results and limits: Spike was spanned by vaccine-associated CD4 TCRs, which were dominant at 160-218 and 743-854. Only five or six AZD1222 recipients tested seropositive at baseline. Donors were largely white British and mainly female; clonal diversity was possibly underestimated.

This CDR3 has 16 residues. Comment on this clone: As yet, its antigen is unknown.

Profiling relied on immunoSEQ multiplex PCR, and the TCRdb table lists in-frame clones only, not all of them. The table shows about 210,000 clones, with about 94% occurring only once. V is TRBV12-2 and J is TRBJ1-1. TRBV12-2 is annotated as a pseudogene. Sample: peripheral blood, taken 28 days after the second dose of the MenACWY control vaccine. This clonotype was sampled from an adult who received the MenACWY meningococcal vaccine as a control. CDR3 loop: CASRLEVGSNGTEAFF. The CDR3, as DNA: TGTGCAAGTCGCTTAGAAGTGGGTTCAAATGGGACTGAAGCTTTCTTT.